What follows describes a single T cell receptor beta chain. This record belongs to a study of T cell changes during pregnancy in multiple sclerosis. Some clones are missing from TCRdb's copy, which holds only in-frame ones; the method was immunoSEQ multiplex PCR. The sample holds around 36,000 clones; roughly nine tenths are singletons and the top ten take around 1.2%. This clonotype was sampled from a female donor with multiple sclerosis, enrolled in a pregnancy study. Sequences were derived from peripheral blood, sampled before pregnancy.

This CDR3 reads CASSSLSPGLETQYF. The CDR3 DNA reads as TGTGCCAGCAGCTCCCTAAGTCCAGGACTGGAGACCCAGTACTTC. The chain carries TRBV7-2 and TRBJ2-5; tentative D call: TRBD2 (5 bases). The CDR3 totals 15 residues. V shed 4 bases and J shed 5 bases, with 17 bases lying between them. Germline-derived CDR1 and CDR2 are SGHTA and FQGNSA.